Below, one T cell receptor beta chain is given with its context. Its antigen target is currently unknown. Per-nucleotide qualities are absent, and no much larger clonotype sits a single base away. The entry originates in a study of shared clonotypes between healthy human individuals (dated by TCRdb to 2020 to 2022). For the study in its entirety: The cohort comprised two women and a few men aged 18 to 49 years. For each donor, CD4 naive and CD4 memory were each given three plates, CD8 naive was given two plates, and CD8 memory was given one plate. To estimate repertoire size and how much clonotypes are shared between individuals, the study performed deep sequencing of blood TCR repertoires from a few healthy adults. Libraries were prepared and TCR repertoires were sequenced by different laboratories using diverse techniques, in order to increase sequencing depth and limit assay-specific biases. Between about 0.94 and 8.9 billion PBMCs per donor were obtained by leukapheresis.

Beyond this particular receptor, the publication reports: Across a few donors, approximately 5% of naive CD4, roughly 3.4% of naive CD8, 2.3% of memory CD4, and over 0.35% of memory CD8 clonotypes were shared. Because the study included only a small number of donors, the genetic and exposure-history diversity represented was limited. Compared with non-shared clonotypes, clonotypes shared by all four sorted-subset donors had higher generation probabilities. Based on pairwise subsampling, the degree of clonotype sharing among donors was expected to be affected by sequencing depth. Larger estimated clonotype richness was generally found for naive subsets than for memory subsets. Only blood was sampled, and tissue TCR repertoires likely differ from those in blood. Rarefaction of sorted-subset datasets indicated incomplete sequencing despite the large sequencing depth.

CD8 naive samples consisted of CD45RO-negative cells that were positively selected for CCR7, yielding a CD45RA+CCR7+ population without TemRA cells. Donors were healthy HIV-negative adults with no recently reported acute infections or vaccinations. All donors were Caucasian adults living in Nashville, Tennessee, USA. Blood was collected by leukapheresis, and PBMCs were isolated by Ficoll-Histopaque density gradient centrifugation and then cryopreserved in liquid nitrogen vapor phase. Analytical flow cytometry was used to check the purity and quantity of every magnetically sorted T cell population. From each sorted fraction, genomic DNA was isolated and quantified by UV absorbance on a Nanodrop 2000c. The CDR3 holds 15 amino acids from the cysteine to the phenylalanine. The kept DNA is CDR3 alone, 45 bases in frame from the first base. Ends trimmed: V by 3 bases, J by 5 bases; bases unmatched to a gene: 7. For CDR1 and CDR2, the germline V gene lists MNHNS and SASEGT.

Using the deep immunoSEQ assay, TCR CDR3 regions were amplified from genomic DNA by multiplex PCR. For each cell subset, the extracted genomic DNA was distributed evenly across all wells of several immunoSEQ 96-well plates, and each plate served as one replicate. For sorted subsets, each replicate PCR was loaded with around 200 ng genomic DNA, equivalent to some 27,000 T cell genomes. The purified libraries were quantified using a Qubit 3.0 fluorometer, sized with a Bioanalyzer 2100, and then quantified again using the KAPA Library Quantification kit. Each immunoSEQ 96-well plate was sequenced on its own single-read 150-cycle Illumina NextSeq 550 flow cell. Per the source publication's procedure: The immunoSEQ output contained only junctional sequences without quality scores, so filtering could not match that applied to full-length reads. To assign V/J genes and CDR3, sequences were annotated against IMGT germline references using PyIR, a Python wrapper for IgBLAST v1.9. Reads with weak V/J assignments (E-value above 1e-6), missing CDR3, stop codons, out-of-frame junctions, or ambiguous translated residues were removed. A V3J clonotype was defined by an identical inferred V gene, J gene, and CDR3 amino acid sequence. To compute the percentage overlap between repertoires, the number of shared unique clonotypes was divided by the size of the smaller repertoire. Richness of each repertoire was evaluated using RTK rarefaction, the Chao1 estimator, and Recon v2.1 estimates of unobserved clonotypes. Generation probabilities were computed with OLGA for all TCRbeta clonotypes obtained by the gDNA method from four donors. TCRdb limited this immuneACCESS table to in-frame rearrangements with V and J called. A share of clones is missing; checked studies link under half to unresolved V genes, and the rest is unexplained. That table supplies the V and J calls and clone size; D and trimming were determined from the DNA. This sample is represented by approximately 720,000 clones; 92% of them were singletons. 24% of the sample goes to the ten largest clones.

Input material: naive CD8+ T cells sorted from blood. The cell subset or site label, as the study defines it: CD45RA+CCR7+. The rearrangement combines TRBV6-1 with TRBJ1-5; TRBD1 aligns with 7 central bases. The sequence was obtained from a man aged 25-45 years in good health. The DNA sequence is given as TGTGCCAGCAGTGAGGACAGGACTATCGATCAGCCCCAGCATTTT. Protein translation: CASSEDRTIDQPQHF.